Described below is a single TCR beta chain sequence and its context. The protocol was immunoSEQ multiplex PCR, while the TCRdb copy is restricted to in-frame clones and leaves out a portion. The repertoire holds about 94,000 clones, with 95% as singletons. These data originate in a study of technical replicates of blood from a handful of donors. The trim removed 4 bases at V and 4 bases at J, leaving 8 bases unmatched. Germline lookup yields CDR1 MNHEY and CDR2 SVGAGI. The CDR3 totals 15 residues. The rearrangement uses TRBV6-5 and TRBJ1-1; TRBD1 matches 8 bases. Specimen: T cells isolated from PBMCs. The TCR originated in a human donor in good health. In DNA, the CDR3 is TGTGCCAGCAGTTCAACCTCCGGGACAGGCACTGAAGCTTTCTTT. It specifies CASSSTSGTGTEAFF.